A selection of T cell receptor beta chains follows, all from one sample in a study of T cell responses to AZD1222 COVID-19 vaccine. Profiling relied on immunoSEQ multiplex PCR, and the TCRdb table lists in-frame clones only, not all of them. The data show tens of thousands of clones, around 90% seen once. The sequencing here drew on peripheral blood, taken 28 days after the second AZD1222 dose. All receptors come from an adult who received the AZD1222 COVID-19 vaccine. Both conserved end residues are part of each CDR3. D genes are given only for firm matches. Clone size is not always given. Where it is, it says once, few, many or a class for expanded clones.

CDR3 length	clone size	V gene	J gene	D gene	CDR3 protein	CDR3 DNA
14	once	TRBV10-3	TRBJ2-3	TRBD1	CAIRGDRGRDTQYF	TGTGCCATCAGGGGGGACAGGGGGAGAGATACGCAGTATTTT
14	NA	TRBV7-6	TRBJ1-6	NA	CASSLGPSGAPLHF	TGTGCCAGCAGCTTAGGACCGTCAGGGGCACCCCTCCACTTT
15	NA	TRBV15	TRBJ1-2	NA	CATSRAAGQWDGYTF	TGTGCCACCAGCAGAGCCGCCGGACAGTGGGATGGCTACACCTTC
15	few	TRBV15	TRBJ1-1	NA	CATSSLLVKATEAFF	TGTGCCACCAGCAGTCTGCTGGTCAAGGCGACTGAAGCTTTCTTT
13	NA	TRBV10-3	TRBJ1-2	NA	CAISENGGYGYTF	TGTGCCATCAGTGAAAATGGCGGCTATGGCTACACCTTC
14	NA	TRBV4-1	TRBJ2-5	TRBD2	CASSQAGGPETQYF	TGCGCCAGCAGCCAAGCGGGAGGGCCGGAGACCCAGTACTTC
12	NA	TRBV12-3/TRBV12-4	TRBJ1-2	NA	CASSLQGTGYTF	TGTGCCAGCAGTCTCCAGGGTACGGGCTACACCTTC
13	few	TRBV6-5	TRBJ2-7	NA	CASSPVVGYEQYF	TGTGCCAGCAGCCCGGTAGTAGGGTACGAGCAGTACTTC
12	NA	TRBV11-2	TRBJ2-7	NA	CASSGDSYEQYF	TGTGCCAGCAGCGGCGACTCCTACGAGCAGTACTTC
17	NA	TRBV5-1	TRBJ1-1	TRBD1	CASSLVSEGTVNTEAFF	TGCGCCAGCAGCTTGGTCTCGGAGGGGACAGTGAACACTGAAGCTTTCTTT
18	NA	TRBV12-5	TRBJ2-3	TRBD1	CASGPGWGPGGSTDTQYF	TGTGCTAGTGGTCCTGGTTGGGGGCCAGGGGGAAGCACAGATACGCAGTATTTT
15	NA	TRBV4-1	TRBJ1-1	NA	CASSQEGHMNTEAFF	TGCGCCAGCAGCCAAGAAGGACATATGAACACTGAAGCTTTCTTT
15	few	TRBV7-2	TRBJ1-5	NA	CASSSGGRVLQPQHF	TGTGCCAGCAGCTCGGGCGGGAGGGTCCTTCAGCCCCAGCATTTT
13	NA	TRBV6-5	TRBJ1-5	NA	CASSYDRNQPQHF	TGTGCCAGCAGTTACGACAGAAATCAGCCCCAGCATTTT
16	NA	TRBV2	TRBJ1-6	NA	CASKGGPESYNSPLHF	TGTGCCAGCAAGGGGGGACCGGAATCCTATAATTCACCCCTCCACTTT
13	NA	TRBV7-2	TRBJ2-5	NA	CASSPPSRETQYF	TGTGCCAGCAGCCCCCCTAGTAGGGAGACCCAGTACTTC
12	NA	TRBV29-1	TRBJ2-3	NA	CSVSPAADTQYF	TGCAGCGTGTCGCCGGCAGCAGATACGCAGTATTTT
17	NA	TRBV19	TRBJ1-4	TRBD1	CASSGSPRQGGFEKLFF	TGTGCCAGTAGTGGATCACCGCGACAGGGAGGATTCGAAAAACTGTTTTTT
14	NA	TRBV6-5	TRBJ1-5	TRBD1	CASSPDREGQPQHF	TGTGCCAGCAGTCCCGACAGGGAGGGTCAGCCCCAGCATTTT
15	NA	TRBV7-3	TRBJ1-3	NA	CASSLTGISGNTIYF	TGTGCCAGCAGCTTAACGGGCATCTCTGGAAACACCATATATTTT
11	NA	TRBV29-1	TRBJ1-1	NA	CSTGRNTEAFF	TGCAGCACAGGGAGGAACACTGAAGCTTTCTTT
13	NA	TRBV29-1	TRBJ1-2	TRBD1	CSARTGGEYGYTF	TGCAGCGCTAGGACAGGGGGTGAATATGGCTACACCTTC
18	NA	TRBV6-6	TRBJ1-6	NA	CASSRTFLGQGWNSPLHF	TGTGCCAGCAGTCGAACCTTCCTCGGGCAGGGATGGAATTCACCCCTCCACTTT
15	NA	TRBV5-8	TRBJ2-1	TRBD2	CASSPLAGAYNEQFF	TGTGCCAGCAGCCCGCTAGCGGGGGCCTACAATGAGCAGTTCTTC
14	NA	TRBV18	TRBJ1-1	NA	CASSPIGANTEAFF	TGTGCCAGCTCACCAATCGGGGCGAACACTGAAGCTTTCTTT
17	NA	TRBV28	TRBJ1-5	TRBD1	CASSNRGILYSNQPQHF	TGTGCCAGCAGCAACAGGGGGATCCTTTATAGCAATCAGCCCCAGCATTTT
13	NA	TRBV18	TRBJ1-5	NA	CASSPMGGQPQHF	TGTGCCAGCTCACCCATGGGAGGACAGCCCCAGCATTTT
15	NA	TRBV5-1	TRBJ2-4	NA	CASSPWGGPENIQYF	TGCGCCAGCAGCCCTTGGGGGGGCCCCGAGAACATTCAGTACTTC
15	NA	TRBV7-9	TRBJ1-2	NA	CASSHNYKGPDGYTF	TGTGCCAGCAGCCACAACTACAAAGGACCGGATGGCTACACCTTC
18	few	TRBV3-1/TRBV3-2	TRBJ2-3	TRBD2	CASSLGTSGGFSTDTQYF	TGTGCCAGCAGCCTAGGGACTAGCGGGGGCTTTAGCACAGATACGCAGTATTTT
14	NA	TRBV7-2	TRBJ1-2	TRBD1	CASSLGTGAYGYTF	TGTGCCAGCAGCTTGGGGACAGGGGCGTATGGCTACACCTTC
14	NA	TRBV2	TRBJ1-5	NA	CASSEVLSGLTQHF	TGTGCCAGCAGTGAAGTTTTGAGTGGTTTGACCCAGCATTTT
13	once	TRBV9	TRBJ1-5	NA	CASSAQNNQPQHF	TGTGCCAGCAGCGCACAGAACAATCAGCCCCAGCATTTT